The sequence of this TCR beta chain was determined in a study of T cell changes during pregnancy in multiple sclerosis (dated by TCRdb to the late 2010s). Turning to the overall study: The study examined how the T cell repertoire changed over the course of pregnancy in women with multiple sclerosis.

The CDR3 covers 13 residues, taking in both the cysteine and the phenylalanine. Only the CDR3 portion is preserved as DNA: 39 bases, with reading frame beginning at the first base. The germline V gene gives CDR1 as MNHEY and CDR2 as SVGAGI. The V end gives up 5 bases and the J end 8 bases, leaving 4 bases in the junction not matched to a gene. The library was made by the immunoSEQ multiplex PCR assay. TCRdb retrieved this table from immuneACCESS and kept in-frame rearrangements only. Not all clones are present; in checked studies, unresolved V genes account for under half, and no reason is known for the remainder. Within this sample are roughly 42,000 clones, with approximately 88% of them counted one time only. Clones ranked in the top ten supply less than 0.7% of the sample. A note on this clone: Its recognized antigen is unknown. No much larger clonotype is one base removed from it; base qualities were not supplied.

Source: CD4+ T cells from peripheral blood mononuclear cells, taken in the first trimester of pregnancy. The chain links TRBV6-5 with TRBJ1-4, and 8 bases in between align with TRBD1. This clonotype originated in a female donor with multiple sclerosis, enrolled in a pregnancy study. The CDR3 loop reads CASSTYRGEKLFF. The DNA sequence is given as TGTGCCAGCAGTACCTACAGGGGGGAAAAACTGTTTTTT.